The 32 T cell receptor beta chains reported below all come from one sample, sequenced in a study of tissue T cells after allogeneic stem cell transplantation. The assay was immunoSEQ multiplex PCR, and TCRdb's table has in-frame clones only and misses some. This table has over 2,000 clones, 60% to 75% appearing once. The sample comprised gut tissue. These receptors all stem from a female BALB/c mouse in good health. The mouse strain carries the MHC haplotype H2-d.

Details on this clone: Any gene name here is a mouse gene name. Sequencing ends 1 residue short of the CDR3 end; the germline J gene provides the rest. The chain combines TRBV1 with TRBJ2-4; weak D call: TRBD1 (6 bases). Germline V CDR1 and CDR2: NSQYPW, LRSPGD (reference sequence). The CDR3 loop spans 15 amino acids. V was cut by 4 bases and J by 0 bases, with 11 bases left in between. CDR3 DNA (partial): TGCACCTGCAGTGTTACAGGGCAAAGTCAAAACACCTTGTAC. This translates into CTCSVTGQSQNTLY. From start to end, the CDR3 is CTCSVTGQSQNTLYF.

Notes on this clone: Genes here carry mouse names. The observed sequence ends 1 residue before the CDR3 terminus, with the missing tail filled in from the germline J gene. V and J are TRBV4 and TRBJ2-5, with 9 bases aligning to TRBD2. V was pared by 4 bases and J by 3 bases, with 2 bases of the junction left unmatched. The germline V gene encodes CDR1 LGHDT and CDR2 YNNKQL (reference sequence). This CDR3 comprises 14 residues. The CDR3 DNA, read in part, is TGTGCCAGCAGCTTTGGGACTGGGCAAGACACCCAGTAC. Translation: CASSFGTGQDTQY. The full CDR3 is CASSFGTGQDTQYF. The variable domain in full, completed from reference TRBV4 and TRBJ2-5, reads ETAVFQTPNYHVTQVGNEVSFNCKQTLGHDTMYWYKQDSKKLLKIMFSYNNKQLIVNETVPRRFSPQSSDKAHLNLRIKSVEPEDSAVYLCASSFGTGQDTQYFGPGTRLLVL.

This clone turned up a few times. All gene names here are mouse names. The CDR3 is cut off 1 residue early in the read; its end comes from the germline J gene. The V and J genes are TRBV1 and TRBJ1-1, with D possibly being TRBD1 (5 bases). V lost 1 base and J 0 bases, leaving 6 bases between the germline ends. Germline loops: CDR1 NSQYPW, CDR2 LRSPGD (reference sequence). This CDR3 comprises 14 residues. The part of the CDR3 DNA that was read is TGCACCTGCAGTGCAGGGGGGTCAAACACAGAAGTCTTC. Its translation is CTCSAGGSNTEVF. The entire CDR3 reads CTCSAGGSNTEVFF. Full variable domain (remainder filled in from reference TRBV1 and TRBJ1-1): VTLLEQNPRWRLVPRGQAVNLRCILKNSQYPWMSWYQQDLQKQLQWLFTLRSPGDKEVKSLPGADYLATRVTDTELRLQVANMSQGRTLYCTCSAGGSNTEVFFGKGTRLTVV.

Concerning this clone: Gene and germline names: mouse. CDR3: CTCSADNTLYF. CDR3 DNA (partial): TGCACCTGCAGTGCAGACAACACCTTGTAC. V is TRBV1 and J is TRBJ2-4; D ambiguous. The read halts 1 residue ahead of the CDR3 end, with the missing end drawn from the germline J gene. V shed 0 bases and J shed 6 bases, with 1 base lying between them. CDR3 length equals 11 residues. The germline CDR1 and CDR2 sequences are NSQYPW and LRSPGD (reference sequence).

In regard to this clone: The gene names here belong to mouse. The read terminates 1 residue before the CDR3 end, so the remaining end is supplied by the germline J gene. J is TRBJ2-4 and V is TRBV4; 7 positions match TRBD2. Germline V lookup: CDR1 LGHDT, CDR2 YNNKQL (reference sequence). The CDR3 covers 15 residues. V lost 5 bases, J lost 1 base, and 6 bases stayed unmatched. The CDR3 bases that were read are TGTGCCAGCAGCACCCTGGGGGTGGGTCAAAACACCTTGTAC. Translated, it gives CASSTLGVGQNTLY. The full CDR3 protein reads CASSTLGVGQNTLYF.

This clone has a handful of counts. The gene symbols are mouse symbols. The CDR3 spells CASSQDERLFF. The sequenced CDR3 bases are TGTGCCAGCAGCCAAGACGAAAGATTATTT. This chain uses TRBV2 with TRBJ1-4, with unresolved D. The read is 1 residue too short to cover the CDR3 end, so that end is filled in from the germline J gene. The V gene lost 0 bases and the J gene lost 7 bases, with 0 bases spanning the gap. CDR1 is LGHNA, CDR2 YSYQKL, per germline. The length of the CDR3 is 11 residues.

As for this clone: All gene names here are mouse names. The sequenced CDR3 bases are TGTGCCAGCACCCCGGGACAGGGTGGAAATACGCTCTAT. It encodes CASTPGQGGNTLY. The CDR3 reads in full as CASTPGQGGNTLYF. The chain links TRBV19 to TRBJ1-3; 9 bases are shared with TRBD1. Read sequence stops 1 residue before the CDR3 end, and the germline J gene provides the missing end. J gave up 3 bases and V 6 bases, and 4 bases lay outside the gene matches. In germline, CDR1 is FNHDT, CDR2 SITEND (reference sequence). This CDR3 contains 14 residues.

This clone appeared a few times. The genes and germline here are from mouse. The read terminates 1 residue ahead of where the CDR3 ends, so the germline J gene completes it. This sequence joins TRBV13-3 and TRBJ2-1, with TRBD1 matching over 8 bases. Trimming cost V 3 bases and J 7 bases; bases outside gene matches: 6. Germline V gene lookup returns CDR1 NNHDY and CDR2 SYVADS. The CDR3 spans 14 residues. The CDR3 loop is CASSAWTGQAEQFF. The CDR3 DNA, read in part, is TGTGCCAGCAGTGCCTGGACAGGGCAGGCTGAGCAGTTC.

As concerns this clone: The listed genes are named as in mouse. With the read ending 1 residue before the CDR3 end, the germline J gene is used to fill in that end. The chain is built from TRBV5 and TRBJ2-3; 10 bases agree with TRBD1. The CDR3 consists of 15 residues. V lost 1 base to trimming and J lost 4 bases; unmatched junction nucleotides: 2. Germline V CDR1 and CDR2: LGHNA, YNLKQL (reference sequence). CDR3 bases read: TGTGCCAGCAGCCAAGGACAGGGGGCAACAGAAACGCTGTAT. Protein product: CASSQGQGATETLY. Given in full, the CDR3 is CASSQGQGATETLYF.

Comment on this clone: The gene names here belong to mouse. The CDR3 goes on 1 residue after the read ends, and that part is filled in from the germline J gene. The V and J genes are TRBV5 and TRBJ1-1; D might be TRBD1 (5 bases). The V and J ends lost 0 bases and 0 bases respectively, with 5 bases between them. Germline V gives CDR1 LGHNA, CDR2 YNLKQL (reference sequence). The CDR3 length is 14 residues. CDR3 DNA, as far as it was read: TGTGCCAGCAGCCAAGACAGGGCAAACACAGAAGTCTTC. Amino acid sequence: CASSQDRANTEVF. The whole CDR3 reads CASSQDRANTEVFF.

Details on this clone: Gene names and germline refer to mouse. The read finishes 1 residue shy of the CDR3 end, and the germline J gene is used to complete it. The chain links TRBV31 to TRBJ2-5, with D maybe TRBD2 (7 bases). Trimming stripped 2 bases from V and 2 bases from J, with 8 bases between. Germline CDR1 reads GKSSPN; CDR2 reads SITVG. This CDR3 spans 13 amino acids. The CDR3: CAWSRGAQDTQYF. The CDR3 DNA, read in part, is TGTGCCTGGAGTAGGGGGGCCCAAGACACCCAGTAC.

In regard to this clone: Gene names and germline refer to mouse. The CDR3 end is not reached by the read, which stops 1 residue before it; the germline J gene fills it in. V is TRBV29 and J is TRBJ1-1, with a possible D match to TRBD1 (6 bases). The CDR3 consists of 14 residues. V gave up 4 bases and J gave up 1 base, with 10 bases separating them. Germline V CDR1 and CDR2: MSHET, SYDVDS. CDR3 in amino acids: CASSSGTINTEVFF. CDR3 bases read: TGTGCTAGCAGTTCTGGGACAATAAACACAGAAGTCTTC.

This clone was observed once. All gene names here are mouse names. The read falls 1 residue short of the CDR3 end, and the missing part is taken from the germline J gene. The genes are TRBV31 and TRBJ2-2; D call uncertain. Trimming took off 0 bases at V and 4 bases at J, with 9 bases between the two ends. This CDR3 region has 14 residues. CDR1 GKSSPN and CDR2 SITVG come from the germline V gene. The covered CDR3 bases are TGTGCCTGGAGTCTAGAGGGAACCACCGGGCAGCTCTAC. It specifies CAWSLEGTTGQLY. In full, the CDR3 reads CAWSLEGTTGQLYF.

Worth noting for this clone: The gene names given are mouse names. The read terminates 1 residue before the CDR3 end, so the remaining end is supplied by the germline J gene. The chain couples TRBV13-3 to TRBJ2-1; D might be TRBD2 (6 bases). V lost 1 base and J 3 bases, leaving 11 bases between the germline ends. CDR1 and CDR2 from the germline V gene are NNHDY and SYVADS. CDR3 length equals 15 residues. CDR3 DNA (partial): TGTGCCAGCAGTGATCCCGGGACTATCTATGCTGAGCAGTTC. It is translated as CASSDPGTIYAEQF. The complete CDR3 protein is CASSDPGTIYAEQFF.

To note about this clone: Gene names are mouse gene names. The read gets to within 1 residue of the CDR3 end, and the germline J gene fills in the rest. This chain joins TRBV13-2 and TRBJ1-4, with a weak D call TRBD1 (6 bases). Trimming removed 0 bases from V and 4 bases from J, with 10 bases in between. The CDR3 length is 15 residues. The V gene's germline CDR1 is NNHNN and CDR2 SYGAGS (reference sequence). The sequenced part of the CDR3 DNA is TGTGCCAGCGGTGATGAGGGACAAATCAACGAAAGATTATTT. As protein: CASGDEGQINERLF. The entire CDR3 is CASGDEGQINERLFF.

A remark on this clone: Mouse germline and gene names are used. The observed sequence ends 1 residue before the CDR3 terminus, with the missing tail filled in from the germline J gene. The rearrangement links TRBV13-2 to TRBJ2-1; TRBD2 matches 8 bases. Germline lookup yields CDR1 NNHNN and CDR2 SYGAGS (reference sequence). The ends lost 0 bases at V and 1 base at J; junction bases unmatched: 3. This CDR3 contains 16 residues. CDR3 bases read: TGTGCCAGCGGTGATGCGTGGGGGGGAAACTATGCTGAGCAGTTC. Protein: CASGDAWGGNYAEQF. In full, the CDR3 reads CASGDAWGGNYAEQFF.

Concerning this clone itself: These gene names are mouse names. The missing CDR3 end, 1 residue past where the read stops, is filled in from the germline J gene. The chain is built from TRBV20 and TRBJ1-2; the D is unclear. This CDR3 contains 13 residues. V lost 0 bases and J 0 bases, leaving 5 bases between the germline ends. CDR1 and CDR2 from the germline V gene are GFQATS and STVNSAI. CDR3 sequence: CGAREGANSDYTF. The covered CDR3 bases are TGTGGTGCTAGGGAGGGAGCAAACTCCGACTACACC. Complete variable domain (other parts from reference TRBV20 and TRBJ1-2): GALVYQYPRRTICKSGTSMRMECQAVGFQATSVAWYRQSPQKTFELIALSTVNSAIKYEQNFTQEKFPISHPNLSFSSMTVLNAYLEDRGLYLCGAREGANSDYTFGSGTRLLVI.

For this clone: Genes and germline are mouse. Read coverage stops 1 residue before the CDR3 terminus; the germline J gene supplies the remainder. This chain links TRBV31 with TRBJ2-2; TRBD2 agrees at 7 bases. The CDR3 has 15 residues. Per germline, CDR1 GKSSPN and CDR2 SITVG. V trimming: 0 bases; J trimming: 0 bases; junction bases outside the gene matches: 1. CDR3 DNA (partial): TGTGCCTGGAGTCTACTGGGGACAAACACCGGGCAGCTCTAC. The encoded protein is CAWSLLGTNTGQLY. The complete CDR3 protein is CAWSLLGTNTGQLYF.

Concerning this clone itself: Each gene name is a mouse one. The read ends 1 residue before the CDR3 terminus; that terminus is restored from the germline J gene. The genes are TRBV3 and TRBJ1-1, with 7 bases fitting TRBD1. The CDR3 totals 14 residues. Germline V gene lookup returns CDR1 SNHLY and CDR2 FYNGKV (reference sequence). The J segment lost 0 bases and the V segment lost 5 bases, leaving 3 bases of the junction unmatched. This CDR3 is CASSTGTANTEVFF. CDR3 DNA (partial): TGTGCCAGCAGCACCGGGACAGCAAACACAGAAGTCTTC.

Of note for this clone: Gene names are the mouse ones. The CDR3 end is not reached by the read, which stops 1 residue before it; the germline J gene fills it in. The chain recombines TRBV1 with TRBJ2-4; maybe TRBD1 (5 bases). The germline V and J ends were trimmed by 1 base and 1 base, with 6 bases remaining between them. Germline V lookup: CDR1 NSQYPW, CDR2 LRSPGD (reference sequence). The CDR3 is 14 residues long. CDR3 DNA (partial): TGCACCTGCAGTGCAGTACAGGGTCAAAACACCTTGTAC. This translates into CTCSAVQGQNTLY. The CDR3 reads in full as CTCSAVQGQNTLYF.

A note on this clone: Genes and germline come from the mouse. The CDR3 loop reads CASRRDRSAETLYF. The CDR3 DNA, read in part, is TGTGCCAGCAGGAGGGACAGGAGTGCAGAAACGCTGTAT. The rearrangement links TRBV4 to TRBJ2-3; 8 bases line up with TRBD1. The CDR3 goes on 1 residue after the read ends, and that part is filled in from the germline J gene. This CDR3 contains 14 residues. Germline values: CDR1 LGHDT, CDR2 YNNKQL (reference sequence). Germline trimming cut 6 bases from V and 0 bases from J; bases unmatched to any gene: 2.

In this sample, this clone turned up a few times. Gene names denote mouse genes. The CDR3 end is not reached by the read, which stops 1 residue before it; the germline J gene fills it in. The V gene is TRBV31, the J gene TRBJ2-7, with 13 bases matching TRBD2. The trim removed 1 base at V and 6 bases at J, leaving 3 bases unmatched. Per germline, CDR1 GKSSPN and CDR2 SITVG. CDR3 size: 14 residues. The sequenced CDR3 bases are TGTGCCTGGAGTCCGGGACTGGGGGGGATTGAACAGTAC. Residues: CAWSPGLGGIEQY. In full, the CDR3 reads CAWSPGLGGIEQYF.

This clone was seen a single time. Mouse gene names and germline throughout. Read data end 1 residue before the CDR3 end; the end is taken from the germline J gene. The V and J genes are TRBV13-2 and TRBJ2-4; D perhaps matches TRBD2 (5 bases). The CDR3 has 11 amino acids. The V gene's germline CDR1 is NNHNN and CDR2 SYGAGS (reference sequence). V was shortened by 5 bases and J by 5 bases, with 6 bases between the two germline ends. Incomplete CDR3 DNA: TGTGCCAGCGGGGACTTAAACACCTTGTAC. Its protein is CASGDLNTLY. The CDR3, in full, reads CASGDLNTLYF.

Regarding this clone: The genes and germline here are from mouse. The CDR3 loop reads CASSELENTLYF. CDR3 DNA (partial): TGTGCCAGCAGTGAATTAGAAAACACCTTGTAC. The rearrangement uses TRBV13-1 and TRBJ2-4, with unresolved D. With the read ending 1 residue before the CDR3 end, the germline J gene is used to fill in that end. The germline CDR1 and CDR2 sequences are NSHNY and SYGAGN. Trimming shortened V by 2 bases and J by 4 bases, and 5 bases separated the two germline ends. The length of the CDR3 is 12 residues.

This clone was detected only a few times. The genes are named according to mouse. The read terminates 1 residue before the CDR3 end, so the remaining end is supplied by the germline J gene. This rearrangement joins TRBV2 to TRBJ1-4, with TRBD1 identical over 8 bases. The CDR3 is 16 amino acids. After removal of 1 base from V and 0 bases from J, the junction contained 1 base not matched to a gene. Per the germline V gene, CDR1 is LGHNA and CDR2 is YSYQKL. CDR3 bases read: TGTGCCAGCAGCCAAGTGGGACAGGTTTCCAACGAAAGATTATTT. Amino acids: CASSQVGQVSNERLF. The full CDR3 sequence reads CASSQVGQVSNERLFF.

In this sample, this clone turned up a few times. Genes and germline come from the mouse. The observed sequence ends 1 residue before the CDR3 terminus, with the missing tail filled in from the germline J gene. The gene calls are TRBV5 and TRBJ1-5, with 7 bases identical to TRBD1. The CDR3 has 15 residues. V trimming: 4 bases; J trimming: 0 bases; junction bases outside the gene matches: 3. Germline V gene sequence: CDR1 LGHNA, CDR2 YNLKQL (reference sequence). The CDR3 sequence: CASSPGQYNNQAPLF. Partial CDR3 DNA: TGTGCCAGCAGCCCGGGACAGTATAACAACCAGGCTCCGCTT.

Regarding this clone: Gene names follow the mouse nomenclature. The chain's CDR3 is CSSRPGVVETLYF. The sequenced CDR3 bases are TGTAGTTCTAGACCAGGGGTCGTGGAAACGCTGTAT. The rearrangement joins TRBV30 to TRBJ2-3, with TRBD1 as a possible D gene (6 bases). The CDR3 goes on 1 residue after the read ends, and that part is filled in from the germline J gene. The V end was cut by 2 bases, the J end by 6 bases, with 12 bases between. CDR1 is SQVVS and CDR2 is ANEGSEA in the germline V gene. The CDR3 covers 13 residues.

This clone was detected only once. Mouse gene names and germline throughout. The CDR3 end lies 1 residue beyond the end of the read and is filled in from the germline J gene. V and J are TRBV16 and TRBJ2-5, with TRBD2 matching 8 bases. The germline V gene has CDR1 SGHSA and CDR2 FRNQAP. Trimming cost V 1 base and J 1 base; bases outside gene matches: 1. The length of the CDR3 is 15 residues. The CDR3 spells CASSLVGGDQDTQYF. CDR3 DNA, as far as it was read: TGTGCAAGCAGCTTAGTTGGGGGGGACCAAGACACCCAGTAC.

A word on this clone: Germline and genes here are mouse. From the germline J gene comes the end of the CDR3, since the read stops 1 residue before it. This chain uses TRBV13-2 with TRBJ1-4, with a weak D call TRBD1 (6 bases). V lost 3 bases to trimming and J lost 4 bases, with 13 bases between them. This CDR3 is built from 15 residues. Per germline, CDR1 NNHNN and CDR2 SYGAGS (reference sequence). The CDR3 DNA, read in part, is TGTGCCAGCGGTGGGGGGGGGCGCTTCAACGAAAGATTATTT. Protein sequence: CASGGGGRFNERLF. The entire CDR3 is CASGGGGRFNERLFF.

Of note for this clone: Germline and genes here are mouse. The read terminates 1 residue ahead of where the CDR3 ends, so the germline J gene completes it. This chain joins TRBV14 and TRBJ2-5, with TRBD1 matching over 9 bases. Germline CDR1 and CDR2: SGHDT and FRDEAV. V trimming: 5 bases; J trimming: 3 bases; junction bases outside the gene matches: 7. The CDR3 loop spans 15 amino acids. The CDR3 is CASSATGTGQDTQYF. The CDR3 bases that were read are TGTGCCAGCAGCGCCACCGGGACAGGGCAAGACACCCAGTAC. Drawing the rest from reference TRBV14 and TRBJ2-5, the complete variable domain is EAGVTQSPRYAVLQEGQAVSFWCDPISGHDTLYWYQQPRDQGPQLLVYFRDEAVIDNSQLPSDRFSAVRPKGTNSTLKIQSAKQGDTATYLCASSATGTGQDTQYFGPGTRLLVL.

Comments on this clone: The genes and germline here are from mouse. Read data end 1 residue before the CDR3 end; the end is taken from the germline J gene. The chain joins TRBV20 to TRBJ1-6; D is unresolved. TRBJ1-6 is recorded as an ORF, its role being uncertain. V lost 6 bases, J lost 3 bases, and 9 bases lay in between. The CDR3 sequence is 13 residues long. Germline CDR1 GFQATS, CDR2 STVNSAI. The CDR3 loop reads CGARAYYNSPLYF. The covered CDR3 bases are TGTGGTGCCCGGGCCTACTATAATTCGCCCCTCTAC.

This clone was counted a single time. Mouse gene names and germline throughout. The CDR3 reads CASSQRQGNTQYF. CDR3 DNA, as far as it was read: TGTGCCAGCAGCCAAAGACAGGGGAACACCCAGTAC. The rearrangement links TRBV5 to TRBJ2-5, with 8 bases fitting TRBD1. The read ends 1 residue before the CDR3 terminus; that terminus is restored from the germline J gene. Germline-derived CDR1 and CDR2 are LGHNA and YNLKQL (reference sequence). This CDR3 comprises 13 residues. Trimming at V came to 2 bases and at J to 7 bases, leaving 2 bases not matched to a gene.